This TCR beta chain was sequenced for a study of early T cells in non-severe SARS-CoV-2 infection. Unique molecular identifier tags were affixed to discrete cDNA molecules. TCRdb reprocessed the 5' RACE reads via MiXCR and lists one record per CDR3 protein. This sample has approximately 60,000 distinct CDR3 sequences; approximately 12% occur once, and the top ten carry 1.2% to 1.5%. The sample holds many counts of this clonotype. Its antigen is undetermined. Per the germline V gene, CDR1 is SEHNR and CDR2 is FQNEAQ (reference sequence). The CDR3 covers 15 residues. V was clipped by 6 bases and J by 5 bases, with 19 bases between them. Study-wide findings and caveats: Anti-spike CD8 responses were favored by VDJdb matching, which missed private and CD4 specificities.

The chain couples TRBV7-9 to TRBJ2-5; maybe TRBD1 (5 bases). The sequencing input was whole blood. This TCR was sampled from an adult who was a healthcare worker with PCR-confirmed SARS-CoV-2 infection or an uninfected control (not recorded which). The CDR3 spells CASSHYQGLEETQYF. Here the CDR3 DNA reads TGTGCCAGCAGTCATTATCAGGGTTTGGAGGAGACCCAGTACTTC.